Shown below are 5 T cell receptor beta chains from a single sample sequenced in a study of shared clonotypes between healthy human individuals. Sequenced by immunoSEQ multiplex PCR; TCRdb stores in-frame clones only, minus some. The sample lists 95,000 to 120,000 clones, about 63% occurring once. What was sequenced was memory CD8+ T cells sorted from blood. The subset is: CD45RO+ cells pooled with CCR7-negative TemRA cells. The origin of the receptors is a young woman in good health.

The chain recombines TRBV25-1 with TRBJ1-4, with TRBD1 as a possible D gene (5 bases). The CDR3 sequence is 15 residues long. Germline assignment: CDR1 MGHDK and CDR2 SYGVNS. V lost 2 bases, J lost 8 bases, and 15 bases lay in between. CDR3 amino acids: CASSEQGQFREKLFF. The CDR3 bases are TGTGCCAGCAGTGAACAGGGCCAGTTTAGAGAAAAACTGTTTTTT.

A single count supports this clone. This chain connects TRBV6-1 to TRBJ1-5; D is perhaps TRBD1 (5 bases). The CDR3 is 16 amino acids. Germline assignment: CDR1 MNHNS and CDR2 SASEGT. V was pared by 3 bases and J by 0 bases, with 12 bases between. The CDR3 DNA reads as TGTGCCAGCAGTGATTTTAGAGGGGATAGCAATCAGCCCCAGCATTTT. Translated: CASSDFRGDSNQPQHF.

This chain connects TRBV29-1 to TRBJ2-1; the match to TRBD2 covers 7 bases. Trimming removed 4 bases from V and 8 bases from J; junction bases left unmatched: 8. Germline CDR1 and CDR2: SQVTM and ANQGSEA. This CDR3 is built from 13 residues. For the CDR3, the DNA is TGCAGCGTTGGTTCGCGGGAGTGGGATGAGCAGTTCTTC. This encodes CSVGSREWDEQFF.

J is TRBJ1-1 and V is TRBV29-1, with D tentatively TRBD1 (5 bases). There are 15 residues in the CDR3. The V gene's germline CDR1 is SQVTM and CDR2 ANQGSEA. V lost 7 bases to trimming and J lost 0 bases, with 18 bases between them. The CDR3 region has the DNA TGCAGCGCCCGCGAGGGGCAGGTTGTGAACACTGAAGCTTTCTTT. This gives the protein CSAREGQVVNTEAFF.

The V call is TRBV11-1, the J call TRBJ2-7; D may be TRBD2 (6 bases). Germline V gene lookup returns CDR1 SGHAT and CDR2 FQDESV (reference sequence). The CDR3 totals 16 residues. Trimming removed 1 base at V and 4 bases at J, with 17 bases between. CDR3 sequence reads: CASSLGSGRIFYEQYF. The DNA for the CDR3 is TGTGCCAGCAGCTTAGGTAGCGGCCGAATATTTTACGAGCAGTACTTC.